This TCR beta chain is drawn from a study of cytomegalovirus exposure and HLA in healthy donors. Germline-derived CDR1 and CDR2 are SGHTS and YDEGEE. V lost 4 bases to trimming and J lost 4 bases; unmatched junction nucleotides: 12. The CDR3 has 16 amino acids. Clones were sequenced by immunoSEQ multiplex PCR, and TCRdb holds only the in-frame ones, with some missing. The sample includes 150,000 to 200,000 clones, around 92% seen only once; the top ten take 10%. The specimen sequenced was PBMCs. This receptor was obtained from a woman between 18 and 29 years old in good health and CMV-seropositive. The J gene is TRBJ1-2, the V gene TRBV5-8; 8 bases match TRBD1. The CDR3 sequence: CASSLTGTGSLYGYTF. CDR3 in DNA: TGTGCCAGCAGCCTGACCGGGACAGGAAGCCTCTATGGCTACACCTTC.